The clone carrying this TCR beta chain was counted a few times. Its antigen is as yet unknown. The data are from a study of T cell repertoires in cytomegalovirus infection. TCRdb redid the calling of the reads with MiXCR, one entry per CDR3 protein. The repertoire holds roughly 200,000 distinct CDR3 sequences, 35% to 40% seen once, with about 60% in the top ten. Study-level points and caveats: HLA-C-restricted CMV-specific TCR beta clonotypes were dominant in the ex vivo response.

This sequence originates from a human donor in good health (CMV status not recorded). Some clones in this sample may be carry-over from other donors' samples. The sequencing used CD8+ T cells from cultured PBMCs, collected from culture after CMV antigen stimulation.

DNA for the CDR3: TGCAGTGCTAGAGGTCAACGCAATCAGCCCCAGCATTTT. Translating gives CSARGQRNQPQHF. V is TRBV20-1 and J is TRBJ1-5; the D is unclear. The CDR3 spans 13 residues. Trimming removed 1 base from V and 2 bases from J, with 6 bases in between. CDR1 and CDR2 (germline): DFQATT, SNEGSKA (reference sequence).